The rows below give T cell receptor beta chains drawn from one sample of a study of cytomegalovirus exposure and HLA in healthy donors. Here immunoSEQ multiplex PCR was the method, and the copy in TCRdb shows in-frame clones only, minus some. The sample carries 35,000 to 50,000 clones, approximately 93% recorded once. Sequencing was performed on PBMCs. Every receptor here comes from a woman between 18 and 29 years old in good health and CMV-seronegative. The CDR3 runs from the conserved cysteine through the conserved F or W.

length	V	J	CDR3
18	TRBV15	TRBJ1-4	CATSRDSNTGGATRKLFF
17	TRBV28	TRBJ1-3	CASSLLLGGYSGNTIYF
15	TRBV6-1	TRBJ2-1	CASSEGGTGPDEQFF
15	TRBV5-6	TRBJ2-5	CASSFGQVLSETQYF
17	TRBV2	TRBJ2-2	CASSEVPDSANTGELFF
11	TRBV19	TRBJ2-2	CASENTGELFF
16	TRBV9	TRBJ2-1	CASSRTLAGAFNEQFF
16	TRBV28	TRBJ1-5	CASSSGTRGSNQPQHF
14	TRBV27	TRBJ1-2	CASSFGEGDYGYTF
15	TRBV28	TRBJ1-5	CASSPTGNSNQPQHF
15	TRBV10-1	TRBJ2-3	CASRAGTGNTDTQYF
14	TRBV28	TRBJ2-1	CASQGGQTYNEQFF
13	TRBV7-8	TRBJ2-7	CASSLSQGHEQYF
11	TRBV6-1	TRBJ1-2	CASSEIYGYTF
13	TRBV18	TRBJ1-1	CASSPPGADEAFF
15	TRBV27	TRBJ1-4	CASSFAGAANEKLFF
15	TRBV2	TRBJ1-1	CASSAGFKGDTEAFF
13	TRBV18	TRBJ2-7	CASSPSGSTEQYF
17	TRBV7-2	TRBJ2-3	CASSFPRLAGGSDTQYF
14	TRBV28	TRBJ2-4	CASSLQGEVDIQYF
14	TRBV9	TRBJ2-7	CASSADPELYEQYF
15	TRBV9	TRBJ2-7	CASNKSGSALYEQYF
16	TRBV28	TRBJ2-7	CASSSPGQGASYEQYF
16	TRBV7-9	TRBJ1-4	CASSPRQRGHNEKLFF
17	TRBV10-3	TRBJ2-2	CAISESSRLEGAGELFF
12	TRBV19	TRBJ1-2	CASSEENYGYTF
18	TRBV5-5	TRBJ2-2	CASSLAVLAGPEGGELFF
12	TRBV6-1	TRBJ1-2	CASSDLTGTTTF
14	TRBV10-1	TRBJ2-7	CASSDPGESNEQYF
14	TRBV9	TRBJ1-2	CASSPRTGGYGYTF
17	TRBV28	TRBJ1-6	CASIPGQGISYNSPLHF
15	TRBV9	TRBJ2-7	CASSLGQGAIYEQYF
11	TRBV29-1	TRBJ2-2	CSAVNTGELFF
15	TRBV5-1	TRBJ2-7	CASSLASGGLYEQYF
13	TRBV4-1	TRBJ2-5	CASSPRSQETQYF
13	TRBV29-1	TRBJ2-5	CSGVGGIAETQYF